A single sample gave rise to the 6 T cell receptor beta chains below, sequenced in a study of cytomegalovirus exposure and HLA in healthy donors. Primers included in the PCR were 60 Vbeta and 13 Jbeta primers. Generated by immunoSEQ multiplex PCR, the TCRdb table keeps only in-frame clones and is missing some. In the table there are under 200,000 clones, over 70% of which are singletons. Specimen: PBMCs. The source of these receptors is a female donor in good health and CMV-seronegative.

The chain employs TRBV5-1 and TRBJ1-6; unclear D gene. V lost 0 bases, J lost 5 bases, and 12 bases lay in between. Per the germline V gene, CDR1 is SGHRS and CDR2 is YFSETQ. The CDR3 runs 16 residues. The CDR3 coding sequence is TGCGCCAGCAGCTTGGCCGGTCTCCTTAATAATTCACCCCTCCACTTT. Protein sequence: CASSLAGLLNNSPLHF. Together with reference TRBV5-1 and TRBJ1-6, the CDR3 gives the full variable domain: KAGVTQTPRYLIKTRGQQVTLSCSPISGHRSVSWYQQTPGQGLQFLFEYFSETQRNKGNFPGRFSGRQFSNSRSEMNVSTLELGDSALYLCASSLAGLLNNSPLHFGNGTRLTVT.

V and J are TRBV29-1 and TRBJ2-7; perhaps TRBD2 as D (6 bases). The V and J ends lost 4 bases and 2 bases respectively, with 6 bases between them. The length of the CDR3 is 11 residues. The germline V gene has CDR1 SQVTM and CDR2 ANQGSEA. CDR3 DNA: TGCAGCGTTGGGAGGGCCTACGAGCAGTACTTC. Its protein is CSVGRAYEQYF.

The V call is TRBV5-1, the J call TRBJ1-5; D perhaps matches TRBD1 (5 bases). This CDR3 contains 13 residues. Trimming removed 0 bases at V and 6 bases at J, with 7 bases between. Germline V gene data show CDR1 as SGHRS and CDR2 as YFSETQ. The CDR3 sequence: CASSLEGPQPQHF. The CDR3 DNA sequence: TGCGCCAGCAGCTTGGAGGGGCCTCAGCCCCAGCATTTT. The full variable domain, with the rest looked up from reference TRBV5-1 and TRBJ1-5, is KAGVTQTPRYLIKTRGQQVTLSCSPISGHRSVSWYQQTPGQGLQFLFEYFSETQRNKGNFPGRFSGRQFSNSRSEMNVSTLELGDSALYLCASSLEGPQPQHFGDGTRLSIL.

The chain employs TRBV19 and TRBJ1-1; 7 nucleotides match TRBD1. CDR1 and CDR2 from the germline V gene are LNHDA and SQIVND (reference sequence). CDR3 length: 13 residues. V lost 6 bases to trimming and J lost 8 bases; unmatched junction nucleotides: 9. The CDR3 DNA follows: TGTGCCAGTAGACCCGACAGGGAGAGGGAAGCTTTCTTT. Translated, it gives CASRPDREREAFF.

This rearrangement joins TRBV30 to TRBJ2-7, with 7 positions matching TRBD1. The trim removed 5 bases at V and 4 bases at J, leaving 17 bases unmatched. There are 16 residues in the CDR3. Germline lookup yields CDR1 GTSNPN and CDR2 SVGIG (reference sequence). CDR3: CAWSQETGVVGYEQYF. The CDR3 bases are TGTGCCTGGTCTCAAGAAACAGGGGTAGTTGGATACGAGCAGTACTTC.

This clone was observed a handful of times. The chain combines TRBV5-4 with TRBJ1-2; D is unresolved. Germline lookup yields CDR1 SGHNT and CDR2 YYREEE (reference sequence). There are 15 residues in the CDR3. V was trimmed by 4 bases and J by 2 bases, leaving 15 bases between them. Here the CDR3 DNA reads TGTGCCAGCAGCGTCGACATAGGATCCAACTATGGCTACACCTTC. Protein: CASSVDIGSNYGYTF.